Listed here are 29 T cell receptor beta chains from one sample, sequenced in a study of T cell responses to AZD1222 COVID-19 vaccine. Data came from immunoSEQ multiplex PCR; TCRdb stores just in-frame clones and leaves some out. The data contain about 180,000 clones, approximately 92% of them singletons. Sequencing was performed on peripheral blood, taken 28 days after the second dose of the MenACWY control vaccine. The receptors originated from an adult who received the MenACWY meningococcal vaccine as a control.

The chain joins TRBV10-3 to TRBJ2-3, with a possible D match to TRBD2 (6 bases). With 6 bases removed from V and 3 bases from J, the gap between germline ends came to 22 bases. Germline values: CDR1 ENHRY, CDR2 SYGVKD. CDR3 length: 17 amino acids. Written as DNA, the CDR3 is TGTGCCATCAGCGCCCACCCGAGAGAACGGGGGACAGATACGCAGTATTTT. It translates to CAISAHPRERGTDTQYF.

This chain joins TRBV5-1 and TRBJ2-7, with TRBD1 identical over 8 bases. Looked up from germline, CDR1 is SGHRS and CDR2 is YFSETQ. J lost 4 bases, V lost 5 bases, and 11 bases had no gene match. The CDR3 is 15 amino acids. The CDR3: CASRPQTGAGYEQYF. As DNA, the CDR3 is TGCGCCAGCAGACCGCAGACAGGGGCGGGTTACGAGCAGTACTTC.

The rearrangement joins TRBV19 to TRBJ1-1; D is perhaps TRBD1 (6 bases). V lost 3 bases, J lost 3 bases, and 11 bases lay in between. From germline, CDR1 is LNHDA and CDR2 SQIVND (reference sequence). The CDR3 sequence is 14 residues long. CDR3 DNA sequence: TGTGCCAGTAGTATCCGAGGGGGGGACACTGAAGCTTTCTTT. Translated: CASSIRGGDTEAFF.

The rearrangement uses TRBV6-5 and TRBJ1-6, with TRBD1 as a possible D gene (6 bases). Trimming left V 5 bases short and J 8 bases short, with 16 bases between. The CDR3 length is 15 residues. Germline V gene sequence: CDR1 MNHEY, CDR2 SVGAGI. The DNA of the CDR3 is TGTGCCAGCAGTAGGGGGGGGTCCGGTGATTCACCCCTCCACTTT. Encoded protein: CASSRGGSGDSPLHF.

This chain uses TRBV4-2 with TRBJ1-4, with D perhaps matching TRBD1 (5 bases). This CDR3 has 15 residues. Germline V CDR1 and CDR2: LGHNA, YNFKEQ. V lost 0 bases to trimming and J lost 5 bases, with 10 bases between them. CDR3 amino acids: CASSQEAGQNEKLFF. The CDR3 DNA reads TGTGCCAGCAGCCAAGAGGCAGGGCAGAATGAAAAACTGTTTTTT.

V and J are TRBV19 and TRBJ2-1; 9 nucleotides match TRBD2. V trimming: 5 bases; J trimming: 4 bases; junction bases outside the gene matches: 6. CDR1 is LNHDA, CDR2 SQIVND, per germline (reference sequence). The CDR3 is made up of 15 amino acids. CDR3 in DNA: TGTGCCAGTAGTGGAGAGCGGGGGGTTTACAATGAGCAGTTCTTC. Amino acid sequence: CASSGERGVYNEQFF. Together with reference TRBV19 and TRBJ2-1, the CDR3 gives the full variable domain: DGGITQSPKYLFRKEGQNVTLSCEQNLNHDAMYWYRQDPGQGLRLIYYSQIVNDFQKGDIAEGYSVSREKKESFPLTVTSAQKNPTAFYLCASSGERGVYNEQFFGPGTRLTVL.

This chain uses TRBV5-4 with TRBJ2-7; the D gene is possibly TRBD1 (6 bases). This CDR3 spans 13 amino acids. Germline CDR1 SGHNT, CDR2 YYREEE (reference sequence). V lost 4 bases to trimming and J lost 3 bases, with 11 bases between them. The CDR3 DNA is TGTGCCAGCAGCCCCGGACAGTTCTACGAGCAGTACTTC. This encodes CASSPGQFYEQYF.

The V call is TRBV2, the J call TRBJ1-6, with a possible D match to TRBD1 (5 bases). CDR1 SNHLY and CDR2 FYNNEI come from the germline V gene. The CDR3 totals 14 residues. With 4 bases removed from V and 9 bases from J, the gap between germline ends came to 13 bases. The CDR3 loop is CASSVGPGTSPLHF. For the CDR3, the DNA is TGTGCCAGCAGTGTCGGTCCAGGGACTTCACCCCTCCACTTT.

CDR3 DNA sequence: TGTGCCAGCAGCTTCGGGCAGGGGAATTCACCCCTCCACTTT. It yields the protein CASSFGQGNSPLHF. The rearrangement links TRBV5-4 to TRBJ1-6, with D maybe TRBD1 (6 bases). CDR3 length: 14 residues. In germline, CDR1 is SGHNT, CDR2 YYREEE (reference sequence). V lost 2 bases and J 7 bases, leaving 10 bases between the germline ends. The variable domain in full, completed from reference TRBV5-4 and TRBJ1-6, reads ETGVTQSPTHLIKTRGQQVTLRCSSQSGHNTVSWYQQALGQGPQFIFQYYREEENGRGNFPPRFSGLQFPNYSSELNVNALELDDSALYLCASSFGQGNSPLHFGNGTRLTVT.

The chain is built from TRBV7-9 and TRBJ1-1, with D possibly TRBD1 on 5 matching bases. Germline CDR1 is SEHNR and CDR2 is FQNEAQ (reference sequence). The CDR3 has 12 amino acids. Trimming left V 5 bases short and J 5 bases short, with 9 bases between. CDR3 DNA: TGTGCCAGCAGCGCCGCAGGGACTGAAGCTTTCTTT. Translated, it gives CASSAAGTEAFF.

Turning to this clone: The junction shows a germline mismatch at one end, possibly a read error. The CDR3 sequence: CAISESTGVSYHF. CDR3 coding DNA: TGTGCCATCAGTGAGTCGACCGGGGTGTCTTATCACTTC. This chain connects TRBV10-3 to TRBJ1-2; no firm D call. The CDR3 has 13 residues. Germline V gene sequence: CDR1 ENHRY, CDR2 SYGVKD.

This rearrangement joins TRBV5-4 to TRBJ1-5; no reliable D call. Germline lookup yields CDR1 SGHNT and CDR2 YYREEE (reference sequence). The germline V and J ends were trimmed by 0 bases and 5 bases, with 9 bases remaining between them. This CDR3 contains 14 residues. The CDR3 sequence is CASSLGGLDQPQHF. CDR3 nucleotides: TGTGCCAGCAGCTTGGGAGGGCTGGATCAGCCCCAGCATTTT.

The CDR3 loop reads CASRTSGSYEQYF. CDR3 DNA: TGTGCCAGCAGAACTAGCGGTTCCTACGAGCAGTACTTC. V usage is TRBV7-8 and J usage is TRBJ2-7; 8 bases align to TRBD2. The germline V gene has CDR1 SGHVS and CDR2 FQNEAQ. The CDR3 is 13 amino acids. V dropped 6 bases and J dropped 1; count of bases not matched to a gene: 2.

This clone showed up just once. The chain recombines TRBV23-1 with TRBJ1-3, with a weak D call TRBD1 (5 bases). TRBV23-1 is an ORF, with its function uncertain. CDR3 length: 16 residues. Trimming cost V 0 bases and J 1 base, with 10 bases left between them. This CDR3 is CASSQSDTRSGNTIYF. As DNA, the CDR3 is TGCGCCAGCAGTCAATCGGACACCCGTTCTGGAAACACCATATATTTT.

The rearrangement links TRBV5-5 to TRBJ2-2; 8 bases line up with TRBD2. V gave up 7 bases and J gave up 3 bases; unmatched junction bases: 14. CDR1 is SGHKS and CDR2 is YYEKEE in the germline V gene (reference sequence). The CDR3 spans 17 residues. CDR3 sequence reads: CASFLSGGQWYTGELFF. The CDR3, as DNA: TGTGCCAGCTTCCTGTCGGGGGGGCAGTGGTACACCGGGGAGCTGTTTTTT.

The rearrangement links TRBV29-1 to TRBJ1-1; no definite D call. The germline V gene encodes CDR1 SQVTM and CDR2 ANQGSEA. The CDR3 totals 11 residues. The V end lost 6 bases, the J end lost 1 base, and 6 bases lay between the germline ends. The DNA for the CDR3 is TGCAGCGTGATAACGAACACTGAAGCTTTCTTT. Translating gives CSVITNTEAFF.

This clone was found once. This chain links TRBV6-1 with TRBJ1-3; unclear D gene. Germline-derived CDR1 and CDR2 are MNHNS and SASEGT. There are 13 residues in the CDR3. Trimming left V 0 bases short and J 2 bases short, with 2 bases between. CDR3 loop: CASSEAPGNTIYF. The CDR3 DNA sequence: TGTGCCAGCAGTGAAGCGCCTGGAAACACCATATATTTT.

This clone was observed once. The chain uses TRBV18 and TRBJ2-4; D perhaps matches TRBD1 (6 bases). The CDR3 is made up of 16 amino acids. Looked up from germline, CDR1 is KGHSH and CDR2 is LQKENI. Trimming left V 4 bases short and J 0 bases short, with 13 bases between. Here the CDR3 DNA reads TGTGCCAGCTCACGGGACAATTTCCTAGCCAAAAACATTCAGTACTTC. It is translated as CASSRDNFLAKNIQYF.

The rearrangement uses TRBV4-1 and TRBJ2-5; D is unclear. The length of the CDR3 is 14 residues. The germline V and J ends were trimmed by 2 bases and 5 bases, with 12 bases remaining between them. Looked up from germline, CDR1 is MGHRA and CDR2 is YSYEKL. CDR3 DNA: TGCGCCAGCAGCCAACGGGCAGCCGGCGAGACCCAGTACTTC. It specifies CASSQRAAGETQYF.

This clone was found once. The V gene is TRBV28, the J gene TRBJ1-5, with D perhaps TRBD1 (6 bases). The CDR3 runs 11 residues. Germline V gene sequence: CDR1 MDHEN, CDR2 SYDVKM. Trimming shortened V by 3 bases and J by 15 bases, and 12 bases separated the two germline ends. The CDR3 DNA is TGTGCCAGCAGTTTGCACAGGGATTGGCATTTT. Its protein product is CASSLHRDWHF.

The genes are TRBV5-1 and TRBJ1-2; D is possibly TRBD1 (6 bases). CDR1 and CDR2 from the germline V gene are SGHRS and YFSETQ. Trimming cost V 0 bases and J 5 bases, with 11 bases left between them. The CDR3 runs to 14 residues. The CDR3 loop is CASSLEGEEYGYTF. DNA for the CDR3: TGCGCCAGCAGCTTGGAGGGGGAGGAGTATGGCTACACCTTC. Full variable domain (rest looked up from reference TRBV5-1 and TRBJ1-2): KAGVTQTPRYLIKTRGQQVTLSCSPISGHRSVSWYQQTPGQGLQFLFEYFSETQRNKGNFPGRFSGRQFSNSRSEMNVSTLELGDSALYLCASSLEGEEYGYTFGSGTRLTVV.

This clone was seen just once. The chain links TRBV5-1 to TRBJ2-1, with D unclear. CDR1 SGHRS and CDR2 YFSETQ come from the germline V gene. The CDR3 consists of 15 residues. V was trimmed by 3 bases and J by 0 bases, leaving 10 bases between them. Written as DNA, the CDR3 is TGCGCCAGCAGCTCGTCACTGGGCTCCTACAATGAGCAGTTCTTC. This translates into CASSSSLGSYNEQFF.

The genes are TRBV28 and TRBJ2-1; D gene unclear. This CDR3 contains 13 residues. From germline, CDR1 is MDHEN and CDR2 SYDVKM. Trimming removed 2 bases from V and 3 bases from J, with 5 bases in between. The CDR3 region has the DNA TGTGCCAGCAGTTTAAACATCTACAATGAGCAGTTCTTC. It codes for CASSLNIYNEQFF.

The rearrangement joins TRBV11-1 to TRBJ2-7, with TRBD1 identical over 8 bases. The V gene end was trimmed by 5 bases and the J gene end by 1 base; junction bases not matched to a gene: 4. From germline, CDR1 is SGHAT and CDR2 FQDESV (reference sequence). The CDR3 is 14 residues long. The CDR3 DNA is TGTGCCAGCAGCCTCAACAGGGGGTCCTACGAGCAGTACTTC. It is translated as CASSLNRGSYEQYF.

The CDR3 here is CASSVGQANTEAFF. The CDR3 DNA sequence: TGTGCCAGCAGCGTGGGACAGGCTAACACTGAAGCTTTCTTT. This chain uses TRBV3-1 (or the pseudogene TRBV3-2) with TRBJ1-1; 8 nucleotides agree with TRBD1. V lost 5 bases and J lost 2; bases outside the gene matches: 4. This CDR3 spans 14 amino acids. Germline V gene sequence: CDR1 LGHDT, CDR2 YNNKEL (reference sequence).

The chain couples TRBV30 to TRBJ1-6, with 7 bases lining up with TRBD1. From germline, CDR1 is GTSNPN and CDR2 SVGIG (reference sequence). Trimming at V came to 5 bases and at J to 3 bases, leaving 4 bases not matched to a gene. The CDR3 consists of 14 residues. CDR3: CAWGQENYNSPLHF. In DNA, the CDR3 is TGTGCCTGGGGACAGGAGAACTATAATTCACCCCTCCACTTT.

The chain recombines TRBV30 with TRBJ1-5; D might be TRBD1 (6 bases). The V end was cut by 3 bases, the J end by 4 bases, with 13 bases between. The CDR3 consists of 14 residues. Germline V lookup: CDR1 GTSNPN, CDR2 SVGIG (reference sequence). CDR3 sequence reads: CAWSHGQPNQPQHF. The CDR3, as DNA: TGTGCCTGGAGCCACGGACAGCCTAATCAGCCCCAGCATTTT.

The genes are TRBV2 and TRBJ1-4; tentatively, D is TRBD1 (5 bases). Germline CDR1 and CDR2: SNHLY and FYNNEI. This CDR3 is built from 14 residues. V lost 5 bases and J 4 bases, leaving 11 bases between the germline ends. The DNA for the CDR3 is TGTGCCAGCAGTTACCGGGACTTTAATGAAAAACTGTTTTTT. It encodes CASSYRDFNEKLFF.

The chain uses TRBV18 and TRBJ1-2; D is ambiguous. The CDR3 runs 13 residues. V shed 4 bases and J shed 1 base, with 7 bases lying between them. Germline V gene lookup returns CDR1 KGHSH and CDR2 LQKENI. CDR3: CASSLTVNYGYTF. The CDR3 DNA sequence: TGTGCCAGCTCACTAACAGTTAACTATGGCTACACCTTC.